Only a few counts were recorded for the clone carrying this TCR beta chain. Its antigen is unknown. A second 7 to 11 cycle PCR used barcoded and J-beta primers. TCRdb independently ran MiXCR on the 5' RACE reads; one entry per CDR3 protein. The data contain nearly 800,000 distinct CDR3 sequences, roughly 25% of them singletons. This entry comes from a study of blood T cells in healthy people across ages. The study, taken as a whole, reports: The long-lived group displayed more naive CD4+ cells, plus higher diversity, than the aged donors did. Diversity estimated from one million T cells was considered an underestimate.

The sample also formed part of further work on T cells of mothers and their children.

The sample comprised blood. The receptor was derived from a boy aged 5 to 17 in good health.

CDR3 sequence: CSVFHPGLAGEEQYF. CDR3 sequence (DNA): TGCAGTGTGTTTCATCCGGGACTAGCGGGGGAGGAGCAGTACTTC. V usage is TRBV20-1 and J usage is TRBJ2-7, with 14 bases aligning to TRBD2. With 7 bases clipped from V and 7 bases from J, the junction kept 12 bases outside the gene matches. The germline V gene has CDR1 DFQATT and CDR2 SNEGSKA (reference sequence). The CDR3 is 15 residues long.